This T cell receptor (beta chain) was profiled in a study of T cell responses to AZD1222 COVID-19 vaccine (dated by TCRdb to the early 2020s). General notes on the study: A total of approximately 240 trial participants underwent TCR sequencing, of whom nearly 210 received two doses of AZD1222 and about 26 received two doses of the MenACWY control vaccine. Trial participants were enrolled by age into 18-55, 56-69 and 70-plus year subgroups, with about 150, 27 and 61 TCR-sequenced participants respectively. The paper's findings and limits, for the study overall: In the small 56-69-year group, the increase in depth fell short of significance, most likely because of low power. After two AZD1222 doses, spike-specific TCR breadth and depth were significantly higher than at day 0 and than in MenACWY recipients. Participants were mostly white British, with more females than males. The authors suggested clonal diversity may have been underestimated. The whole spike protein was spanned by vaccine-associated CD4 TCRs, and dominant responses were seen in regions 160-218 and 743-854. Because no day 14 peak-response samples were available, the repertoires could be characterized only after the peak T cell response. Conclusions about previously exposed vaccinees are limited, since just six or seven AZD1222 recipients were seropositive for SARS-CoV-2 at baseline. Epitopes outside the regions mutated in the B.1.351 and B.1.1.7 variants were reportedly recognized by nearly half of the unique spike-specific TCRs.

The CDR3 regions of human TCRbeta chains were analyzed by immunosequencing. The paper's data handling went like this. TCRs in the repertoires were compared against a reference library of SARS-CoV-2-specific TCRs that had been generated with the MIRA antigen-specificity platform. Breadth was defined as the fraction of unique TCRs that were SARS-CoV-2-associated, and depth was defined as the fraction of total T cells that were SARS-CoV-2-associated. Using the MIRA data, each spike-specific TCR was mapped to the spike region that the TCR reacts to and placed in a CD4 or CD8 class. Log10-transformed breadth and depth values were compared by one-way ANOVA with Sidak's multiple comparisons tests. Imported from immuneACCESS, the table was reduced by TCRdb to in-frame sequences with V and J called. These copies leave out some clones; in studies compared against another copy, an unresolved V gene accounts for under half, and the cause of the remainder is not known. Clonal size and the V and J genes are those of that table, whereas D and trimming came from the DNA. Present in this sample are approximately 110,000 clones, approximately 91% of which were seen just once. Around 13% of the sample is in the top ten clones.

On this clone: Its recognized antigen is unknown. Per-base quality was not reported, and no clone a single base away is much larger than it.

The intended sense of this specimen's time point label: baseline before first vaccination. This specimen's treatment or condition label, per the study, means: meningococcal conjugate vaccine given as trial control. Samples from vaccinated people were obtained from the UK trials COV001 and COV002, which included a single-blind randomized controlled phase 2/3 trial of AZD1222 (ChAdOx1 nCoV-19) in healthy adults. For TCRbeta chain sequencing, PBMC samples from trial participants were taken at day 0 and at day 28 after the second dose. Sequencing was performed on peripheral blood, taken on day 0 of MenACWY control vaccination. This TCR was recovered from an adult in good health.

The base sequence is TGTGCCAGCAGCCGGGACAGGGCGATGAAACAGCCCCAGCATTTT. The resulting protein is CASSRDRAMKQPQHF. The rearrangement joined TRBV27 to TRBJ1-5; TRBD1 matches 9 bases in the middle. The CDR3 runs 15 amino acids, cysteine and phenylalanine included. Of the read, only the CDR3 DNA is kept; its 45 bases are in frame from base 1. V is cut back by 6 bases and J by 7 bases, with 10 bases in the junction unmatched. CDR1 and CDR2 (MNHEY, SMNVEV) derive from the germline V gene (reference sequence).